Listed below are T cell receptor beta chains from one sample, sequenced in a study of patients and donors after allogeneic stem cell transplantation. One entry per CDR3 protein results from TCRdb running MiXCR on the RT-PCR reads. The sample yields about 960,000 distinct CDR3 sequences, about a sixth seen once. The sample consisted of blood, either unsorted or a sorted T cell fraction (not recorded which). The receptors here all came from a human donor who was either an allogeneic HSCT recipient or a stem cell or donor lymphocyte infusion donor (not recorded which). It is not recorded whose cells these are; they may come from a transplant donor. Each CDR3 is given with its conserved first and last residue. D genes are given only for firm matches. Not every row has a clone size; where given, it reads once, few, many or a size class.

abundance: NA
d_gene: TRBD2
v_gene: TRBV7-3
j_gene: TRBJ2-7
CDR3nt: TGTGCCAGCAGCCCGAAAGCGGGAGGGCCGGGCGAGCAGTACTTC
CDR3aa: CASSPKAGGPGEQYF

abundance: NA
d_gene: TRBD1
v_gene: TRBV5-1
j_gene: TRBJ2-3
CDR3nt: TGCGCCAGCAGCTTGGATAGGGGGCGGGTAGATACGCAGTATTTT
CDR3aa: CASSLDRGRVDTQYF

abundance: NA
d_gene: NA
v_gene: TRBV14
j_gene: TRBJ2-3
CDR3nt: TGTGCCAGCAGCCATGAATTTACACGGAACACAGATACGCAGTATTTT
CDR3aa: CASSHEFTRNTDTQYF

abundance: NA
d_gene: NA
v_gene: TRBV3-1
j_gene: TRBJ2-1
CDR3nt: TGTGCCAGCAGCCAAGTTTCGGGGTTCTACAATGAGCAGTTCTTC
CDR3aa: CASSQVSGFYNEQFF

abundance: NA
d_gene: NA
v_gene: TRBV14
j_gene: TRBJ1-1
CDR3nt: TGTGCCAGCAGTAGAAAGCCGAACACTGAAGCTTTCTTT
CDR3aa: CASSRKPNTEAFF

abundance: NA
d_gene: NA
v_gene: TRBV5-1
j_gene: TRBJ2-5
CDR3nt: TGCGCCAGCAGCTTGTCGACTAGCCAAGAGACCCAGTACTTC
CDR3aa: CASSLSTSQETQYF

abundance: few
d_gene: NA
v_gene: TRBV5-1
j_gene: TRBJ2-5
CDR3nt: TGCGCCAGCACCCGAGGGGAGAGGAAGACCCAGTACTTC
CDR3aa: CASTRGERKTQYF

abundance: NA
d_gene: TRBD1
v_gene: TRBV12-3/TRBV12-4
j_gene: TRBJ2-7
CDR3nt: TGTGCCAGCAGTTTGGGCCGGACAGGGGTTTACGAGCAGTACTTC
CDR3aa: CASSLGRTGVYEQYF

abundance: NA
d_gene: TRBD1
v_gene: TRBV7-3
j_gene: TRBJ2-7
CDR3nt: TGTGCCAGCAGCCAAACTAGGGACAGCTACGAGCAGTACTTC
CDR3aa: CASSQTRDSYEQYF

abundance: many
d_gene: NA
v_gene: TRBV12-3/TRBV12-4
j_gene: TRBJ1-3
CDR3nt: TGTGCCAGCACGAGGGAAGGAAACACCATATATTTT
CDR3aa: CASTREGNTIYF

abundance: few
d_gene: TRBD1
v_gene: TRBV12-3/TRBV12-4
j_gene: TRBJ2-7
CDR3nt: TGTGCCAGCATCCGGGACAGTCTCTCCTACGAGCAGTACTTC
CDR3aa: CASIRDSLSYEQYF

abundance: NA
d_gene: NA
v_gene: TRBV20-1
j_gene: TRBJ1-1
CDR3nt: TGCAGTGCTAGTGTTATTGGAGGCACTGAAGCTTTCTTT
CDR3aa: CSASVIGGTEAFF

abundance: NA
d_gene: NA
v_gene: TRBV9
j_gene: TRBJ2-1
CDR3nt: TGTGCCAGCAGCGTAGACCCAGGAGCGGCGAACAATGAGCAGTTCTTC
CDR3aa: CASSVDPGAANNEQFF

abundance: many
d_gene: NA
v_gene: TRBV5-6
j_gene: TRBJ2-7
CDR3nt: TGTGCCAGCAGCCCAAGTCTGGGGGTCTCCTACGAGCAGTACTTC
CDR3aa: CASSPSLGVSYEQYF

abundance: NA
d_gene: TRBD2
v_gene: TRBV2
j_gene: TRBJ2-3
CDR3nt: TGTGCCAGCAGTGAATGGCGGGAGCTCCGCACAGATACGCAGTATTTT
CDR3aa: CASSEWRELRTDTQYF

abundance: NA
d_gene: NA
v_gene: TRBV7-2
j_gene: TRBJ1-2
CDR3nt: TGTGCCAGCAGCTTAGCGCAAACCCTAAATGTTATAGAGTATGGCTACACCTTC
CDR3aa: CASSLAQTLNVIEYGYTF

abundance: NA
d_gene: NA
v_gene: TRBV11-2
j_gene: TRBJ1-2
CDR3nt: TGTGCCAGCAGCCAAAGGCTATCCAACTATGGCTACACCTTC
CDR3aa: CASSQRLSNYGYTF

abundance: few
d_gene: TRBD1
v_gene: TRBV6-1
j_gene: TRBJ2-2
CDR3nt: TGTGCCAGCACTCTCGGGACAGGGGCCGGGGAGCTGTTTTTT
CDR3aa: CASTLGTGAGELFF

abundance: NA
d_gene: NA
v_gene: TRBV3-1
j_gene: TRBJ1-1
CDR3nt: TGTGCCAGCAGCCCCCCCGGGGGGTTTAGAGCTTTCTTT
CDR3aa: CASSPPGGFRAFF

abundance: few
d_gene: NA
v_gene: TRBV5-5
j_gene: TRBJ2-1
CDR3nt: TGTGCCAGCGTTACTTACAGTGGAGATTACAATGAGCAGTTCTTC
CDR3aa: CASVTYSGDYNEQFF

abundance: NA
d_gene: NA
v_gene: TRBV27
j_gene: TRBJ2-1
CDR3nt: TGTGCCAGCAGCCCGACAGGAGAGACCTACAATGAGCAGTTCTTC
CDR3aa: CASSPTGETYNEQFF

abundance: few
d_gene: NA
v_gene: TRBV4-2
j_gene: TRBJ1-4
CDR3nt: TGTGCCAGCAGCCAAACTACAGGGCCTAATGAAAAACTGTTTTTT
CDR3aa: CASSQTTGPNEKLFF

abundance: NA
d_gene: NA
v_gene: TRBV4-3
j_gene: TRBJ1-1
CDR3nt: TGCGCCAGCAGCCAAGATGGGGACGGGATTGAAGCTTTCTTT
CDR3aa: CASSQDGDGIEAFF

abundance: many
d_gene: TRBD1
v_gene: TRBV12-3/TRBV12-4
j_gene: TRBJ1-2
CDR3nt: TGTGCCAGCAGTTTATTAGGACAGGGACTTAAGGGCTACACCTTC
CDR3aa: CASSLLGQGLKGYTF

abundance: NA
d_gene: NA
v_gene: TRBV2
j_gene: TRBJ2-2
CDR3nt: TGTGCCAGCCTACTAAACACCGGGGAGCTGTTTTTT
CDR3aa: CASLLNTGELFF

abundance: few
d_gene: TRBD1
v_gene: TRBV7-8
j_gene: TRBJ2-1
CDR3nt: TGTGCCAGCAGCTTAGCGCGCAGGGGGCAGAATGAGCAGTTCTTC
CDR3aa: CASSLARRGQNEQFF

abundance: few
d_gene: NA
v_gene: TRBV7-9
j_gene: TRBJ1-4
CDR3nt: TGTGCCAGCAGCCCACTCGGGGCATCGAAACTGTTTTTT
CDR3aa: CASSPLGASKLFF

abundance: NA
d_gene: NA
v_gene: TRBV20-1
j_gene: TRBJ2-2
CDR3nt: TGCAGTGCTTTCCGCGGGATGGGGGCCGGGGAGCTGTTTTTT
CDR3aa: CSAFRGMGAGELFF

abundance: NA
d_gene: TRBD1
v_gene: TRBV5-4
j_gene: TRBJ2-2
CDR3nt: TGTGCCAGCAGCTTGACCACAGGGGGCTCGATCGCGAACACCGGGGAGCTGTTTTTT
CDR3aa: CASSLTTGGSIANTGELFF

abundance: few
d_gene: TRBD2
v_gene: TRBV20-1
j_gene: TRBJ2-3
CDR3nt: TGCAGTGCCCCCGCCGCGCTCACTAGCGGGGTTAGCACAGATACGCAGTATTTT
CDR3aa: CSAPAALTSGVSTDTQYF

abundance: few
d_gene: TRBD2
v_gene: TRBV24-1
j_gene: TRBJ2-1
CDR3nt: TGTGCCACCAGTGATAGCGGTAGCGGGAGTCCTGAGCAGTTCTTC
CDR3aa: CATSDSGSGSPEQFF

abundance: NA
d_gene: TRBD1
v_gene: TRBV6-1
j_gene: TRBJ1-3
CDR3nt: TGTGCCAGCAGGCAGGGGGACACTTCAAGCTCTGGAAACACCATATATTTT
CDR3aa: CASRQGDTSSSGNTIYF

abundance: few
d_gene: NA
v_gene: TRBV5-6
j_gene: TRBJ1-3
CDR3nt: TGTGCCAGCAGCCCCCTTAAAGATGGAAACACCATATATTTT
CDR3aa: CASSPLKDGNTIYF

abundance: NA
d_gene: NA
v_gene: TRBV3-1
j_gene: TRBJ2-5
CDR3nt: TGTGCCAGCAGCCAAGGAGAGGGGCCCCAAGAGACCCAGTACTTC
CDR3aa: CASSQGEGPQETQYF

abundance: few
d_gene: NA
v_gene: TRBV7-6
j_gene: TRBJ2-1
CDR3nt: TGTGCCAGCAGCTTAAATTCGGCCTCTGAGCAGTTCTTC
CDR3aa: CASSLNSASEQFF

abundance: NA
d_gene: TRBD1
v_gene: TRBV7-9
j_gene: TRBJ1-4
CDR3nt: TGTGCCAGCAGCTTAGGGCAGGGGGCCGGTGAAAAACTGTTTTTT
CDR3aa: CASSLGQGAGEKLFF

abundance: few
d_gene: TRBD1
v_gene: TRBV12-3/TRBV12-4
j_gene: TRBJ2-7
CDR3nt: TGTGCCAGCAGTGTACAGGGGTTTGACGAGCAGTACTTC
CDR3aa: CASSVQGFDEQYF

abundance: few
d_gene: TRBD1
v_gene: TRBV15
j_gene: TRBJ1-3
CDR3nt: TGTGCCACCAGCAGAGTGGATCAGGGGGCGAAGAACTCTGGAAACACCATATATTTT
CDR3aa: CATSRVDQGAKNSGNTIYF

abundance: NA
d_gene: NA
v_gene: TRBV12-3/TRBV12-4
j_gene: TRBJ1-1
CDR3nt: TGTGCCAGCAGTTTTTCCGGGACGTACCCTGAAGCTTTCTTT
CDR3aa: CASSFSGTYPEAFF

abundance: NA
d_gene: NA
v_gene: TRBV4-2
j_gene: TRBJ2-7
CDR3nt: TGTGCCAGCAGCCAAGAGCCGGGGCTAAGCTCCTACGAGCAGTACTTC
CDR3aa: CASSQEPGLSSYEQYF

abundance: few
d_gene: NA
v_gene: TRBV18
j_gene: TRBJ1-1
CDR3nt: TGTGCCAGCTCCACGTCCCGGAGTGAAGCTTTCTTT
CDR3aa: CASSTSRSEAFF

abundance: many
d_gene: NA
v_gene: TRBV12-3/TRBV12-4
j_gene: TRBJ2-1
CDR3nt: TGTGCCAGCAGTCGAGACAGGGAGGGCTACAATGAGCAGTTCTTC
CDR3aa: CASSRDREGYNEQFF

abundance: few
d_gene: TRBD2
v_gene: TRBV7-2
j_gene: TRBJ2-3
CDR3nt: TGTGCCAGCAGGTTGGGACTAGCGGTCGGAGATACGCAGTATTTT
CDR3aa: CASRLGLAVGDTQYF

abundance: many
d_gene: NA
v_gene: TRBV12-3/TRBV12-4
j_gene: TRBJ1-3
CDR3nt: TGTGCCAGCGGAGAGGGGGGTTACACCATATATTTT
CDR3aa: CASGEGGYTIYF

abundance: few
d_gene: TRBD1
v_gene: TRBV20-1
j_gene: TRBJ1-5
CDR3nt: TGCAGTGCTAGAGAGGGAAGGACAGGGGGTAATCAGCCCCAGCATTTT
CDR3aa: CSAREGRTGGNQPQHF

abundance: few
d_gene: NA
v_gene: TRBV6-2/TRBV6-3
j_gene: TRBJ1-1
CDR3nt: TGTGCCAGCAGTTACCTGACCATGAACACTGAAGCTTTCTTT
CDR3aa: CASSYLTMNTEAFF

abundance: few
d_gene: NA
v_gene: TRBV5-1
j_gene: TRBJ1-1
CDR3nt: TGCGCCAGCAGCCCCGTTATGGCCGGGAACACTGAAGCTTTCTTT
CDR3aa: CASSPVMAGNTEAFF

abundance: few
d_gene: TRBD1
v_gene: TRBV7-2
j_gene: TRBJ1-4
CDR3nt: TGTGCCAGCAGCCTAAGCGACAGGGGGAATGAAAAACTGTTTTTT
CDR3aa: CASSLSDRGNEKLFF

abundance: NA
d_gene: NA
v_gene: TRBV9
j_gene: TRBJ2-4
CDR3nt: TGTGCCAGCAGCGTAGCCGGGGAAGGGAGCATTCAGTACTTC
CDR3aa: CASSVAGEGSIQYF

abundance: many
d_gene: NA
v_gene: TRBV5-1
j_gene: TRBJ1-4
CDR3nt: TGTGCCAGCAGTTTGGGAAGGGGGAATGAAAAACTGTTTTTT
CDR3aa: CASSLGRGNEKLFF

abundance: many
d_gene: NA
v_gene: TRBV12-3/TRBV12-4
j_gene: TRBJ1-1
CDR3nt: TGTGCCAGCAGTTCCGGAGACAGGAACACTGAAGCTTTCTTT
CDR3aa: CASSSGDRNTEAFF

abundance: many
d_gene: NA
v_gene: TRBV5-1
j_gene: TRBJ2-1
CDR3nt: TGCGCCAGCAGCTTGGAGGACAGCTCCTACAATGAGCAGTTCTTC
CDR3aa: CASSLEDSSYNEQFF

abundance: few
d_gene: TRBD1
v_gene: TRBV4-3
j_gene: TRBJ2-7
CDR3nt: TGCGCCAGCAGCCAACCAGCCGGGACAGGACGCGAGCAGTACTTC
CDR3aa: CASSQPAGTGREQYF

abundance: many
d_gene: NA
v_gene: TRBV12-3/TRBV12-4
j_gene: TRBJ2-3
CDR3nt: TGTGCCAGCAGTCGGGACTGGGGCACAGATACGCAGTATTTT
CDR3aa: CASSRDWGTDTQYF